What follows are 4 T cell receptor beta chains derived from one specimen sequenced in a study of Graves' ophthalmopathy and Graves' hyperthyroidism. The authors amplified TCR beta CDR3 regions, and they did so from RNA transcripts for repertoire sequencing. HTBI-primed RT-PCR formed the first round, and a multiplex PCR formed the second. One entry per CDR3 protein results from TCRdb running MiXCR on the multiplex PCR reads. The data show about 740,000 distinct CDR3 sequences, 35% to 50% seen once. Sequencing input: peripheral blood. The receptors come from an adult man with Graves' ophthalmopathy.

To note about this clonotype: The CDR3 ends on some other residue instead of the conserved phenylalanine or tryptophan, so this is likely a read error. No DNA is shown, since the ends of the CDR3 on it are uncertain; the CDR3 is the one TCRdb lists. The chain uses TRBV2 and TRBJ1-1. The germline V gene has CDR1 SNHLY and CDR2 FYNNEI. The CDR3 is 8 residues long, ends included. The CDR3 spells CASSEDKR.

The J gene is TRBJ2-7, the V gene TRBV2, with 10 bases lining up with TRBD1. Unmatched junction bases numbered 10, after V lost 6 bases and J lost 5 bases. Germline V gives CDR1 SNHLY, CDR2 FYNNEI. This CDR3 has 15 residues. The chain's CDR3 is CASSFTGTGVHEQYF. In DNA, the CDR3 is TGTGCCAGCAGCTTTACCGGGACAGGGGTCCACGAGCAGTACTTC. The full variable domain, its missing parts supplied by reference TRBV2 and TRBJ2-7, is EPEVTQTPSHQVTQMGQEVILRCVPISNHLYFYWYRQILGQKVEFLVSFYNNEISEKSEIFDDQFSVERPDGSNFTLKIRSTKLEDSAMYFCASSFTGTGVHEQYFGPGTRLTVT.

The chain is built from TRBV7-9 and TRBJ2-2, with D perhaps matching TRBD2 (6 bases). Trimming took 6 bases from V and 4 from J, leaving 21 bases between them. The CDR3 has 17 amino acids. CDR1 and CDR2 from the germline V gene are SEHNR and FQNEAQ (reference sequence). The CDR3 sequence is CASSYSIRGWGTGELFF. CDR3 coding DNA: TGTGCCAGCAGTTACTCGATTCGGGGGTGGGGCACCGGGGAGCTGTTTTTT.

This clonotype appeared many times. V gene TRBV7-9 combines with J gene TRBJ1-5; tentatively, D is TRBD1 (6 bases). V was shortened by 1 base and J by 6 bases, with 10 bases between the two germline ends. Per the germline V gene, CDR1 is SEHNR and CDR2 is FQNEAQ (reference sequence). This CDR3 is built from 14 residues. CDR3 loop: CASSLEAGAQPQHF. The CDR3 DNA reads TGTGCCAGCAGCTTAGAAGCAGGGGCTCAGCCCCAGCATTTT.